A single sample is the source of the 6 T cell receptor beta chains below, sequenced in a study of T cell repertoires in cytomegalovirus infection. TCRdb processed the reads anew with MiXCR; each CDR3 protein has one entry. Of 200,000 or so distinct CDR3 sequences in the sample, roughly 20% were seen once. What was sequenced was PBMCs. The source of these receptors is a human donor in good health (CMV status not recorded). Some clones in this sample may be carry-over from other donors' samples.

This chain links TRBV28 with TRBJ1-5; the D is unclear. Germline-derived CDR1 and CDR2 are MDHEN and SYDVKM. This CDR3 contains 12 residues. Trimming stripped 5 bases from V and 5 bases from J, with 7 bases between. DNA of the CDR3: TGTGCCAGCAGTAGTTTCGATCAGCCCCAGCATTTT. Translating gives CASSSFDQPQHF.

The V gene is TRBV6-5, the J gene TRBJ1-1; D not certain. Germline V lookup: CDR1 MNHEY, CDR2 SVGAGI. Trimming removed 2 bases at V and 6 bases at J, with 16 bases between. This CDR3 has 15 amino acids. CDR3 residues: CASSYEQRIGSEAFF. CDR3 coding DNA: TGTGCCAGCAGTTACGAGCAGAGAATAGGGTCTGAAGCTTTCTTT.

This clonotype has a handful of counts. V is TRBV6-2 or TRBV6-3 and J is TRBJ1-2; D may be TRBD1 (5 bases). The CDR3 has 13 amino acids. V shed 6 bases and J shed 2 bases, with 10 bases lying between them. Germline V gene sequence: CDR1 MNHEY, CDR2 SVGEGT. This CDR3 is CASRFTGNYGYTF. CDR3 DNA: TGTGCCAGCAGATTCACAGGCAACTATGGCTACACCTTC.

This clonotype has ten or more counts. This rearrangement joins TRBV11-2 to TRBJ2-2; TRBD2 is a possible D gene (5 bases). In germline, CDR1 is SGHAT, CDR2 FQNNGV. This CDR3 is 14 amino acids long. V shed 2 bases and J shed 6 bases, with 10 bases lying between them. Written as DNA, the CDR3 is TGTGCCAGCAGCTTAAAATCCGGGGCCGGGGAGCTGTTTTTT. Its translation: CASSLKSGAGELFF.

A few counts support this clonotype. The chain has TRBV5-1 and TRBJ1-5; D is perhaps TRBD1 (6 bases). This CDR3 spans 13 amino acids. V gave up 2 bases and J gave up 8 bases, with 11 bases separating them. CDR1 SGHRS and CDR2 YFSETQ come from the germline V gene. The CDR3 spells CASSFGGFEPQHF. For the CDR3, the DNA is TGCGCCAGCAGCTTCGGGGGCTTTGAGCCCCAGCATTTT. Full variable domain (missing parts from reference TRBV5-1 and TRBJ1-5): KAGVTQTPRYLIKTRGQQVTLSCSPISGHRSVSWYQQTPGQGLQFLFEYFSETQRNKGNFPGRFSGRQFSNSRSEMNVSTLELGDSALYLCASSFGGFEPQHFGDGTRLSIL.

This clonotype was observed a handful of times. The rearrangement uses TRBV6-2 or TRBV6-3 and TRBJ2-1, with 7 bases aligning to TRBD2. The CDR3 runs to 15 residues. V was clipped by 8 bases and J by 0 bases; unmatched bases: 7. CDR1 and CDR2 from the germline V gene are MNHEY and SVGEGT. The CDR3 sequence is CASGPTGGSYNEQFF. CDR3 sequence (DNA): TGTGCCAGCGGGCCTACGGGGGGCTCCTACAATGAGCAGTTCTTC.